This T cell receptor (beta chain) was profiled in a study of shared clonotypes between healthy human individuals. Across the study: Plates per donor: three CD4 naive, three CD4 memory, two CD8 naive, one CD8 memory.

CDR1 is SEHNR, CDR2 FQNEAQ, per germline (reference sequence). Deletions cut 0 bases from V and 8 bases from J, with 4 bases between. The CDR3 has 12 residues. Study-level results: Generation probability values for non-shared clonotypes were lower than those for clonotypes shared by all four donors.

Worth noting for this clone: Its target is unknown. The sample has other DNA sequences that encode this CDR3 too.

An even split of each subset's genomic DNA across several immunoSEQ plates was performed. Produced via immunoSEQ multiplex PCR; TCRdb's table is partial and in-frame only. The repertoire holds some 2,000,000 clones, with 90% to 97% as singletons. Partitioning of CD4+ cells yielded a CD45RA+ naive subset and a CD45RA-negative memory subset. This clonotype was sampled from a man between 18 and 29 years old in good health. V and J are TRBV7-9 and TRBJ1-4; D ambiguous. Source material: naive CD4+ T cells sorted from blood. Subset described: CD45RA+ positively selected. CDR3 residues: CASSLAVEKLFF. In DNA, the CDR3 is TGTGCCAGCAGCTTAGCGGTAGAAAAACTGTTTTTT.